This T cell receptor (beta chain) was obtained from a study of long-term antiretroviral therapy in people with HIV (dated by TCRdb to between 2020 and 2023). Background for the entire study: The earliest samples were collected approximately a decade before the 2015 WHO recommendation for immediate ART, a period when ART was typically delayed until CD4 counts fell. A retrospective serial study tested whether ART initiation and durable HIV suppression were associated with changes in peripheral blood TRB repertoire composition and diversity. A total of 192 cryopreserved PBMC samples were contributed to the cohort by 30 adults with confirmed HIV infection, with samples collected serially over a mean of approximately six years (range 1-12). Of the 30 participants with HIV, approximately 11 were female. No cross-contamination during QIAcube processing turned up in test extractions that ran a monoclonal T-cell line alongside 33 polyclonal samples. Summary of the overall study and its limitations: Because cell numbers in pre-ART samples were limited, unsorted PBMC were profiled instead of sorted CD4+ and CD8+ T cells. No data were available on ART adherence, viral resistance or therapy changes, limiting inferences about post-ART repertoire changes. Starting ART was linked to a significant rise in TRB diversity, yet even after long-term ART the diversity remained significantly lower than in transplant donor controls. Expanded TRB clones identified before ART initiation dominated the repertoire across all time points, though the dominance fluctuated and decreased in many PLHIV after ART. HIV repertoires had narrower CDR3 length ranges than controls, and the network structure suggested an antigen-experienced repertoire that shifted only slightly toward naive after ART. Samples dated from about 2003 to 2018, and the ART regimens used may be less effective than current ones. Because PBMC availability was limited, only the TCR beta chain was sequenced, with no alpha chain pairing.

To be included, a participant needed at least one PBMC sample from before ART initiation plus at least two post-ART samples. All participants with HIV were treated in the United States of America. Before DNA extraction, cryopreserved samples of about 0.9-10 million PBMC were thawed and then washed. At the time of the earliest PBMC sample, participants with HIV were aged between roughly 20 and 55 years. PBMC samples were contributed by each participant from 1-4 timepoints before ART initiation and 2-8 timepoints after ART initiation, with a median of 7 samples. Serial HIV viral load, CD4+ T-cell count, ART history and demographic data were obtained for every participant. A Qiagen kit on a QIAcube was used to extract genomic DNA from unsorted PBMC, with samples processed in batches of 12. Details on this clone: This clone's antigen is unknown. Within one base of it there is no much larger clone, and no base qualities were kept.

The immunoSEQ hsTCRB v3.0 assay was used at survey level resolution to sequence the TRB variable region. TRB sequencing targeted a depth of about 40,000-55,000 T-cell genomes per sample. TRB libraries were pooled and sequenced on an Illumina MiSeq using a v3 150-cycle kit. The study's processing was this. Repertoire analysis was run in R within a reproducible Nextflow workflow that covered QC, data transformation and analysis. LymphoSeq2, an R package for exploring AIRR-Seq data, was used to implement custom analyses. After excluding a few samples that yielded fewer than 5000 total TRB sequences, around 190 HIV repertoires remained for analysis. Among the 180 to 200 HIV repertoires that were kept, around 60 were collected before ART initiation and more than 120 were collected after ART initiation. Repertoires were downsampled to 5000 TRB nucleotide sequences, and summary statistics were averaged over 100 downsampling iterations. The analysis kept only TRB sequences whose CDR3 regions were at least seven amino acids long. A Shannon entropy-derived clonality score and the Gini coefficient were used to measure diversity. In repertoire networks, the top 5000 CDR3 amino acid sequences were linked whenever an edit distance of one separated two sequences. For TRB CDR3 amino acid sequences, antigen specificity groups and MHC restriction were predicted with GLIPH2. Known CMV, EBV, HIV or tissue antigen associations were flagged by matching CDR3 amino acid sequences against VDJdb and McPAS-TCR. Pre-ART, post-ART and control groups were compared with Wilcoxon signed-rank tests and Holm-Bonferroni correction. TCRdb obtained this table from immuneACCESS and retained in-frame rearrangements with V and J assigned. These tables miss some clones; where compared with another copy, unresolved V genes account for less than half of the shortfall, and the remainder is unexplained. V and J calls and clone size come straight from that table; D and trimming were deduced from the DNA. This sample lists about 27,000 clones; 65% to 85% were detected once. The ten largest make up over 8.5% of the sample.

From the germline V gene, CDR1 is SGHRS and CDR2 is YFSETQ. From cysteine to phenylalanine, the CDR3 is 14 amino acids long. This entry keeps only the CDR3 DNA: 42 bases, framed from base 1. V is reduced by 1 base and J by 3 bases, leaving a spacing of 8 bases between them. Source: unsorted PBMCs, taken 2.1 years after starting antiretroviral therapy. In this chain, TRBV5-1 is recombined with TRBJ1-5; TRBD1 is possibly the D segment (5 matching bases). This clonotype was sampled from a man aged 30 to 45 with HIV. The nucleotides are TGCGCCAGCAGCTTGACAGGCGACAATCAGCCCCAGCATTTT. This gives the protein CASSLTGDNQPQHF.